This T cell receptor beta chain was observed in a study of shared clonotypes between healthy human individuals. The germline CDR1 and CDR2 sequences are SGHAT and FQNNGV. The CDR3 is made up of 14 amino acids. The V gene end was trimmed by 3 bases and the J gene end by 2 bases; junction bases not matched to a gene: 3. Sequencing was performed with immunoSEQ multiplex PCR; in TCRdb, only in-frame clones are kept and a portion is missing. The top ten clones hold about 0.13% of a sample with roughly 2.5 million clones, 90% to 95% of them seen once. The sequencing input was naive CD4+ T cells sorted from blood. As for subset: CD45RA+ positively selected. This chain connects TRBV11-2 to TRBJ2-7, with TRBD1 matching 8 bases. This clonotype originated in a man between 18 and 35 years old in good health. In nucleotides, the CDR3 is TGTGCCAGCAGCTTGCGGACAGGGACCTACGAGCAGTACTTC. Translating it yields CASSLRTGTYEQYF.